The clone carrying this T cell receptor (beta chain) was observed many times. Its cognate antigen is unknown. The cDNA came from 5'RACE with 10-nucleotide random UMIs. TCRdb independently ran MiXCR on the 5' RACE reads; one entry per CDR3 protein. The repertoire includes some 21,000 distinct CDR3 sequences, over 12% of them detected once, and roughly 14% sits in the top ten. The data derive from a study of neurological immune-mediated disorders. Study-wide results and limits: Multiple sclerosis, the disease with the least TCR clonal expansion, fell below healthy controls, whereas HTLV-1-associated myelopathy showed the most.

The source is a female donor with HTLV-1-associated myelopathy (HAM/TSP). Sequencing input: PBMCs.

CDR3 nucleotides: TGCGCCAGCAGCTGGGGGGACAGCCCGCATCAGCCCCAGCATTTT. This codes for CASSWGDSPHQPQHF. The chain recombines TRBV5-1 with TRBJ1-5; 7 bases fit TRBD1. Per germline, CDR1 SGHRS and CDR2 YFSETQ. This CDR3 region has 15 residues. The V and J ends lost 3 bases and 5 bases, in that order; junction bases with no gene match: 8.